The present entry profiles one T cell receptor beta chain with its context. The specificity of this receptor is unknown. No much larger clone exists at a distance of one base, and base qualities are not known. Library generation was performed with the immunoSEQ multiplex PCR assay. Genomic DNA was pulled from the sorted cells, and the automated high-throughput method of Adaptive Biotechnologies was used to sequence the TCR beta V, D and J regions. A two-step, bias-controlled multiplex PCR was used to amplify CDR3 regions. Amplified TCR beta libraries were sequenced on an Illumina instrument. The study's own analysis went as follows. Demultiplexed reads were processed to lower amplification and sequencing bias, and the IMGT database was used to assign CDR3 sequences to gene families. ImmunoSEQ software version 2.0 was used to analyze the repertoire data. Clonotype lists were filtered to remove out-of-frame sequences as well as sequences containing stop codons in the CDR3. Clonotypes below 0.01% frequency were excluded because they corresponded to less than one cell. To get richness, observed richness was divided by input cell number, while evenness came from dividing Shannon entropy by log observed richness. Repertoire diversity and similarity between time points were quantified using Simpson diversity and Morisita-Horn overlap indices. Clonotypes were grouped as dominant (>1%), sub-dominant (0.5-0.99%), low abundance (0.1-0.49%) or lowest abundance (<0.1%). A germline index was derived by subtracting total nucleotide additions from total CDR3 length and dividing the result by total CDR3 length. Not all clones reach the TCRdb copy of this immuneACCESS table, which keeps in-frame sequences only. Checked studies attribute under half of the gap to unresolved V genes and leave the rest unexplained. That table supplies the V and J calls and clone size; D and trimming were determined from the DNA. In all, the sample holds some 44,000 clones, and roughly 87% of those were seen once. The ten largest clones represent around 0.7% of the sample.

This entry belongs to a study of memory CD8 T cells in hepatitis C reinfection (dated 2017 in TCRdb). Background on the whole study: Among the donors, a few cleared two back-to-back HCV infections on their own, whereas two got rid of a primary infection but ended up chronically infected after reinfection. A case counted as HCV reinfection when an HCV RNA test came back positive after two negative tests taken at least 60 days apart. Late or post reinfection samples were collected 12 to 24 weeks after reinfection was detected. Between the late 2000s and the early 2010s, five reinfection cases with stored pre-reinfection samples were identified. In the reinfection study, participants with a resolved prior HCV infection were followed up every 3 months. The TCR beta repertoire of virus-specific CD8 T cells was tracked longitudinally in several donors across an HCV reinfection episode. Beyond this particular receptor, the publication reports: With only 4 to 6 donors, the study could not reach definitive conclusions about public clonotypes linked to secondary clearance.

The time point tag for this specimen amounts to: late/post reinfection, 12 to 24 weeks after detection. The sorted cells were sequenced directly ex vivo, without any in vitro expansion ahead of TCR sequencing. The donors were people who inject drugs and were enrolled in Canada's Montreal Acute Hepatitis C Cohort Study (HEPCO). As controls, total naive CD8 T cells, sorted as viable CD3+ CD8+ CD45RO-, were obtained from a couple of donors at each of the three reinfection time points. Before sorting, cryopreserved peripheral blood mononuclear cells were thawed, and CD8 T cells were purified from the thawed cells. Negative selection with the MACS CD8+ T cell Isolation Kit was used to enrich CD8 T cells. Cells were sorted on a BD FACSAria II sorter using FACSDiva software, and FlowJo was used for data analysis. The cysteine opens and the phenylalanine closes a CDR3 of 17 amino acids. Kept here is only the CDR3 DNA, which spans 51 bases and is read in frame from base 1. From a lookup of the germline V gene (reference sequence), CDR1 and CDR2 are SEHNR and FQNEAQ. V is pruned by 3 bases and J by 6 bases, leaving 12 bases of the junction without a gene match.

The chain uses TRBV7-9 and TRBJ2-2; 8 bases in between match TRBD1. The TCR comes from a man aged 18 to 30 with hepatitis C virus infection. Sequenced input: naive CD8+ T cells sorted from blood. Explained via the paper, the cell subset or site label denotes: total naive CD8+CD45RO- T cells. The nucleotide sequence is given as TGTGCCAGCAGCTTTGGCAGGGGGCCCACCCCGGCCGGGGAGCTGTTTTTT. Translation gives CASSFGRGPTPAGELFF.